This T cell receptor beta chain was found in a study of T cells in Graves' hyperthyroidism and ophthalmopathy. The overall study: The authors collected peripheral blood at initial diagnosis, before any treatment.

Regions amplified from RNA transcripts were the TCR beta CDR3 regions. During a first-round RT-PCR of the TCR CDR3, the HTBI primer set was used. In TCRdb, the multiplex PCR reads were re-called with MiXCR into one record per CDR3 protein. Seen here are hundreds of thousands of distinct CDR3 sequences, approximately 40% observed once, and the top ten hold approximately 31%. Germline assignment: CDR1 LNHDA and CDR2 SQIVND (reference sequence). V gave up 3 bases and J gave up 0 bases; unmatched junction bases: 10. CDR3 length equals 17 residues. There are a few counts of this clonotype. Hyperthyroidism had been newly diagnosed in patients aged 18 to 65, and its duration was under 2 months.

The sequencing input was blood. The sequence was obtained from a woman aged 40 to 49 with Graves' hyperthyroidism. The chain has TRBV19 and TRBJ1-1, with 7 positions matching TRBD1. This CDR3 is CASSIGGGQRMNTEAFF. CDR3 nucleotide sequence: TGTGCCAGTAGTATCGGAGGGGGCCAAAGAATGAACACTGAAGCTTTCTTT.